This T cell receptor (beta chain) originates from a study of T cells in Graves' hyperthyroidism and ophthalmopathy (dated by TCRdb to the late 2010s). About the investigation overall: Peripheral blood samples were taken at initial diagnosis, before any treatment was given. To identify distinguishing TCR V-J signatures, a discovery cohort of some 99 patients was used, comprising 40 to 45 with Graves' ophthalmopathy and 55 to 65 with stable Graves' hyperthyroidism. An independent validation cohort of around 19 hyperthyroidism patients and 17 patients who later progressed to ophthalmopathy tested prospective prediction of ophthalmopathy. The 90 or so discovery patients were randomly split 7:3 into training and test sets. The study also compared thyroid tissue and blood T-cell repertoires from several Graves' hyperthyroidism patients. After blood sampling, hyperthyroidism patients were treated with methimazole at a starting dose of 30 mg daily, and ophthalmopathy patients were treated with high-dose intravenous methylprednisolone. The paper describes TCR Vbeta CDR3 sequencing of about 140 peripheral blood samples, made up of about 41 ophthalmopathy patients, 70 to 75 hyperthyroidism patients and about 17 progressor patients. Here is what the overall study found, with its caveats: Most expanded thyroid clonotypes (frequency above 0.001) were also found in blood, which suggests that blood repertoires may mirror thyroid immune responses. A model built on a 13 V-J signature distinguished ophthalmopathy from stable hyperthyroidism, reaching around 90% sensitivity and around 82% specificity in cross-validation and 80%/75% in testing. Sample size was not statistically predetermined, and blinding of investigators to group allocation was not performed. During validation, the model predicted progression to ophthalmopathy a median of about 6.5 months ahead of onset, with around 65% sensitivity and 72.22% specificity.

V was cut back by 5 bases and J by 4 bases, leaving a gap of 12 bases between them. The germline V gene (reference sequence) yields LNHDA for CDR1 and SQIVND for CDR2. From the cysteine through the phenylalanine, the CDR3 covers 14 amino acids. The DNA shown is the 42-base CDR3, in frame from base 1. TCR beta CDR3 regions were amplified from RNA transcripts. The first round of RT-PCR for the TCR CDR3 was performed with the HTBI primer set and the Qiagen OneStep RT-PCR kit. Libraries were constructed in a second round of multiplex PCR, after which size selection and purification were carried out. The libraries were sequenced on an Illumina HiSeq2000 using paired-end 100 bp reads. As for the original processing: Raw data were processed with SOAPnuke, discarding reads with adapters, uncalled bases, mean Phred below 15, or no exact constant-primer or identifier match. COPE v1.2.5 was used to merge the high-quality paired reads, and each unique nucleotide sequence was defined as a clonotype. Clonotypes were aligned to IMGT TRBV, TRBD and TRBJ reference segments using MiTCR v1.1. The analysis was restricted to V-J combinations with a frequency above 0.0001, which together covered 99.2% of the repertoires. The TCS score was defined as F50 (clonal expansion) divided by E x V (chaos), with BLOSUM62-based TCRdist calculated between CDR3 peptides within each V-J. Welch's t-statistics and random forest reduced around 510 V-J features to 13, which were used in a naive Bayes classifier (R e1071). The public reads were quality trimmed at Q25 with fastp and then assembled into clones with MiXCR by TCRdb, keeping productive beta chains. Here each entry gathers all rows of one CDR3 protein and keeps the most common genes and DNA. The V and J calls come from TCRdb's annotation, not from the publication. The sample table shows approximately 150,000 distinct CDR3 sequences, and 9.4% are seen once. Approximately 20% of the sample is held by the ten biggest clonotypes.

This clonotype was seen ten or more times. Its antigen is currently not known. No clone much larger than this one lies a single base away; base qualities are absent. Hyperthyroidism patients were newly diagnosed, with disease duration under 2 months, and aged 18 to 65 years. Any patient with an uncontrolled infection, another autoimmune disease, pregnancy or lactation was excluded. Diagnoses were based on clinical symptoms, serum thyroxine and TRAb, thyroid ultrasound and orbital computed tomography. Blood from progressor patients was collected at the time of first diagnosis with hyperthyroidism, before any ophthalmopathy symptoms had appeared. Ficoll-Paque density gradient centrifugation was used to isolate PBMCs from 10 ml of fresh peripheral blood. Progressor patients were initially diagnosed with Graves' hyperthyroidism and developed ophthalmopathy during follow-up. Total RNA was extracted with Trizol reagent, and quality was checked on an Agilent 2100 Bioanalyzer.

Recombination linked TRBV19 to TRBJ2-1, with TRBD1 tentatively as D gene (6 bases match). The clonotype originates from a woman between 18 and 29 years old with Graves' hyperthyroidism that later progressed to Graves' ophthalmopathy. The specimen was blood. The CDR3 corresponds to CASSDRPTYNEQFF. The DNA reads as follows: TGTGCCAGTAGTGACAGGCCTACTTACAATGAGCAGTTCTTC.